A selection of T cell receptor beta chains follows, all from one sample in a study of CD8 T cells in Susac syndrome. TCRdb re-derived calls from the immunoSEQ multiplex PCR reads in MiXCR, one entry per CDR3 protein. This sample carries roughly 250,000 distinct CDR3 sequences, almost 97% of them seen once, and the ten largest clones take 0.08% to 0.11%. The sequencing sample was made of CD4+ T cells from PBMCs. The receptor set was obtained from a human donor with Susac syndrome. Each CDR3 is given with its conserved first and last residue. Each record gives: clone size, V gene, J gene, CDR3 length, D gene, CDR3 protein, CDR3 DNA. The D gene is left open where the match is weak. Size is stated for part of the rows, as once, few or many counts, or as a class when the clone is expanded.

NA,TRBV28,TRBJ1-1,14,NA,CASSFPDRWTEAFF,TGTGCCAGCAGTTTCCCCGACAGGTGGACTGAAGCTTTCTTT
NA,TRBV30,TRBJ2-6,15,NA,CAWSGPSSGANVLTF,TGTGCCTGGAGTGGCCCGAGCTCTGGGGCCAACGTCCTGACTTTC
once,TRBV4-2,TRBJ2-1,15,TRBD2,CASSHGTSGGNEQFF,TGTGCCAGCAGCCACGGGACTAGCGGAGGGAATGAGCAGTTCTTC
NA,TRBV2,TRBJ2-1,13,TRBD2,CASKRELNNEQFF,TGTGCCAGCAAGCGGGAGTTAAACAATGAGCAGTTCTTC
NA,TRBV15,TRBJ2-7,15,TRBD2,CATSRETSGNYEQYF,TGTGCCACCAGCAGAGAGACTAGCGGGAACTACGAGCAGTACTTC
NA,TRBV7-2,TRBJ1-5,14,NA,CASSLETAYQPQHF,TGTGCCAGCAGCTTAGAGACAGCGTATCAGCCCCAGCATTTT
NA,TRBV18,TRBJ2-5,15,TRBD1,CASSPGRGLVETQYF,TGTGCCAGCTCACCAGGCAGGGGGCTAGTGGAGACCCAGTACTTC
NA,TRBV6-5,TRBJ2-3,15,TRBD1,CASSYDRGSGDTQYF,TGTGCCAGCAGTTACGACAGGGGGAGTGGAGATACGCAGTATTTT
NA,TRBV23-1,TRBJ2-3,15,NA,CASSQSAGEADTQYF,TGCGCCAGCAGTCAATCGGCAGGGGAGGCAGATACGCAGTATTTT
NA,TRBV7-3,TRBJ1-1,14,NA,CASSPVGESAEAFF,TGTGCCAGCAGCCCAGTAGGCGAGTCGGCTGAAGCTTTCTTT
NA,TRBV4-1,TRBJ1-1,15,NA,CASSQGDPPGARAFF,TGCGCCAGCAGCCAAGGCGATCCCCCGGGGGCCCGTGCTTTCTTT
NA,TRBV10-3,TRBJ2-5,15,NA,CAISGTQGIQETQYF,TGTGCCATCAGTGGGACACAGGGTATTCAAGAGACCCAGTACTTC
NA,TRBV4-2,TRBJ2-1,15,NA,CASSQDMISYNEQFF,TGTGCCAGCAGCCAAGATATGATTTCCTACAATGAGCAGTTCTTC
NA,TRBV20-1,TRBJ2-5,14,TRBD2,CSAQLAGPLGTQYF,TGCAGTGCTCAACTAGCGGGTCCACTAGGGACCCAGTACTTC
NA,TRBV25-1,TRBJ1-2,13,NA,CASSSRQGYGYTF,TGTGCCAGCAGCTCTCGGCAGGGCTATGGCTACACCTTC
NA,TRBV14,TRBJ1-2,16,NA,CASSQDGPLLNYGYTF,TGTGCCAGCAGCCAGGACGGACCTCTTCTCAACTATGGCTACACCTTC
NA,TRBV19,TRBJ2-6,15,NA,CASREGATGANVLTF,TGTGCGTCAAGGGAGGGGGCAACAGGGGCCAACGTCCTGACTTTC
once,TRBV9,TRBJ2-1,14,NA,CASSVDQGRYEQFF,TGTGCCAGCAGCGTAGACCAGGGGAGGTATGAGCAGTTCTTC
few,TRBV2,TRBJ2-7,11,NA,CASSDYYEQYF,TGTGCCAGCAGTGACTACTACGAGCAGTACTTC
NA,TRBV12-3/TRBV12-4,TRBJ2-6,17,NA,CASSNPEVPSGANVLTF,TGTGCCAGCAGTAACCCGGAGGTTCCCTCTGGGGCCAACGTCCTGACTTTC
NA,TRBV29-1,TRBJ2-5,13,NA,CSVRGWGIETQYF,TGCAGCGTTCGCGGGTGGGGCATCGAGACCCAGTACTTC
once,TRBV29-1,TRBJ2-7,11,NA,CSVDLGNEQYF,TGCAGCGTTGACCTCGGCAACGAGCAGTACTTC
NA,TRBV12-3/TRBV12-4,TRBJ2-5,14,TRBD2,CASSPASGIETQYF,TGTGCCAGCAGTCCCGCTAGCGGAATAGAGACCCAGTACTTC
NA,TRBV29-1,TRBJ1-2,12,NA,CSVSDRNYGYTF,TGCAGCGTTTCCGACAGGAACTATGGCTACACCTTC
NA,TRBV2,TRBJ2-3,13,NA,CASSAARVDTQYF,TGTGCCAGCAGTGCGGCTAGGGTTGATACGCAGTATTTT
NA,TRBV28,TRBJ1-2,15,TRBD1,CASSSTTGDVYGYTF,TGTGCCAGCAGTTCCACGACAGGGGACGTCTATGGCTACACCTTC
NA,TRBV12-3/TRBV12-4,TRBJ2-3,11,NA,CASTRRDTQYF,TGTGCCAGCACCCGGCGAGATACGCAGTATTTT
NA,TRBV5-1,TRBJ2-7,16,TRBD1,CASSNLRTGGPNEQYF,TGCGCCAGCAGCAACCTTCGGACAGGGGGACCCAACGAGCAGTACTTC
NA,TRBV12-3/TRBV12-4,TRBJ2-1,16,TRBD2,CASIPPGLAAPNEQFF,TGTGCCAGCATCCCCCCCGGTCTAGCGGCCCCTAATGAGCAGTTCTTC
NA,TRBV3-1,TRBJ2-5,17,NA,CASSQGVGLHNQETQYF,TGTGCCAGCAGCCAAGGAGTCGGCCTTCATAATCAAGAGACCCAGTACTTC
NA,TRBV29-1,TRBJ2-7,12,NA,CSVARSDYEQYF,TGCAGCGTTGCCAGGTCTGACTACGAGCAGTACTTC
NA,TRBV2,TRBJ2-7,14,NA,CASRTVIPPYEQYF,TGTGCCAGCAGGACAGTGATTCCCCCCTACGAGCAGTACTTC
NA,TRBV11-3,TRBJ2-3,14,NA,CASRQDFYTDTQYF,TGTGCCAGCAGGCAGGACTTCTACACAGATACGCAGTATTTT
NA,TRBV29-1,TRBJ1-2,15,TRBD1,CSARPGARGRGGYTF,TGCAGCGCCCGACCCGGGGCCAGGGGGCGAGGTGGCTACACCTTC
NA,TRBV19,TRBJ2-6,17,TRBD1,CASSRQGRTSGANVLTF,TGTGCCAGTAGTAGACAGGGTCGAACCTCTGGGGCCAACGTCCTGACTTTC
NA,TRBV3-1,TRBJ2-7,13,NA,CASSQVQAYEQYF,TGTGCCAGCAGCCAAGTACAAGCCTACGAGCAGTACTTC
NA,TRBV20-1,TRBJ2-7,11,NA,CSAIRTYEQYF,TGCAGTGCCATCAGGACCTACGAGCAGTACTTC
once,TRBV5-1,TRBJ2-5,15,NA,CASSKYKGSQETQYF,TGCGCCAGCAGCAAATACAAGGGGAGTCAAGAGACCCAGTACTTC
NA,TRBV27,TRBJ1-2,14,TRBD1,CASSPRTGSYGYTF,TGTGCCAGCAGTCCCAGGACAGGGAGCTATGGCTACACCTTC
NA,TRBV5-1,TRBJ2-5,13,NA,CASSLPSGETQYF,TGCGCCAGCAGCTTACCTTCTGGGGAGACCCAGTACTTC
NA,TRBV12-3/TRBV12-4,TRBJ2-7,15,NA,CASSFGAAGAYEQYF,TGTGCCAGCAGTTTTGGGGCGGCAGGAGCCTACGAGCAGTACTTC
NA,TRBV9,TRBJ1-1,15,NA,CASSAGGVESAEAFF,TGTGCCAGCAGCGCGGGGGGGGTGGAAAGTGCTGAAGCTTTCTTT
NA,TRBV6-5,TRBJ2-7,12,TRBD1,CASSPPGGEQYF,TGTGCCAGCAGCCCTCCAGGGGGAGAGCAGTACTTC
NA,TRBV29-1,TRBJ1-2,13,NA,CSDLYLSNYGYTF,TGCAGCGACTTATATCTATCTAACTATGGCTACACCTTC
NA,TRBV4-1,TRBJ1-2,16,NA,CASSRPREITNYGYTF,TGCGCCAGCAGTCGACCCAGGGAGATAACTAACTATGGCTACACCTTC
NA,TRBV25-1,TRBJ1-1,14,NA,CASSEGGGDTEAFF,TGTGCCAGCAGTGAGGGTGGTGGGGACACTGAAGCTTTCTTT
once,TRBV14,TRBJ2-5,14,NA,CASSQVVVGATQYF,TGTGCCAGCAGCCAAGTGGTTGTGGGGGCGACCCAGTACTTC
NA,TRBV7-2,TRBJ2-1,14,NA,CASASGSSYNEQFF,TGTGCCAGCGCCTCAGGAAGCTCCTACAATGAGCAGTTCTTC
NA,TRBV7-8,TRBJ1-5,13,NA,CASSLTFNQPQHF,TGTGCCAGCAGCTTAACTTTTAATCAGCCCCAGCATTTT
NA,TRBV12-3/TRBV12-4,TRBJ2-4,13,NA,CASSLAGADIQYF,TGTGCCAGCAGTCTAGCCGGGGCGGACATTCAGTACTTC
NA,TRBV24-1,TRBJ1-2,14,NA,CATSAPDPVYGYTF,TGTGCCACCAGTGCTCCAGATCCCGTCTATGGCTACACCTTC
NA,TRBV4-2,TRBJ2-5,13,NA,CASSQDAQETQYF,TGTGCCAGCAGCCAAGATGCCCAAGAGACCCAGTACTTC
once,TRBV6-2/TRBV6-3,TRBJ1-1,11,NA,CASSRTVEAFF,TGTGCCAGCAGTAGGACAGTGGAAGCTTTCTTT
NA,TRBV5-1,TRBJ1-5,15,NA,CASRFSSHLNQPQHF,TGCGCCAGCCGCTTTTCTAGTCACCTCAATCAGCCCCAGCATTTT
NA,TRBV29-1,TRBJ1-1,13,NA,CSGMLGDHSEAFF,TGCAGCGGCATGCTTGGGGACCATAGTGAAGCTTTCTTT
NA,TRBV20-1,TRBJ1-5,17,TRBD1,CSAISTGGTYSNQPQHF,TGCAGTGCTATTTCGACAGGGGGTACTTATAGCAATCAGCCCCAGCATTTT
NA,TRBV3-1,TRBJ1-2,15,NA,CASSLTGGRREGYTF,TGTGCCAGCAGCCTGACGGGAGGGCGGAGGGAAGGCTACACCTTC
NA,TRBV20-1,TRBJ1-2,14,TRBD1,CSAEPTGIHGGYTF,TGCAGTGCCGAGCCGACAGGGATCCATGGGGGCTACACCTTC
once,TRBV2,TRBJ2-7,11,NA,CASSVHYEQYF,TGTGCCAGCAGTGTTCATTACGAGCAGTACTTC